These 8 T cell receptor beta chains were sequenced from one sample in a study of T cells expressing NK-cell markers. TCRdb re-called the 5' RACE reads and gives one entry per CDR3 protein, without DNA. The sample holds 500,000 or so distinct CDR3 sequences. Sequenced material: blood T cells: a sorted CD56 or NKG2C T cell subset, CD4+ or CD8+ T cells, or bulk PBMC T cells (not recorded which). The receptors come from a man aged 18 to 30 in good health.

The rearrangement links TRBV12-3 or TRBV12-4 to TRBJ2-1; TCRdb's D call, TRBD1, is unchecked because there is no DNA. The CDR3 covers 13 residues. CDR3 residues: CASSLSLRDEQFF.

The V gene is TRBV4-3, the J gene TRBJ2-1. Germline assignment: CDR1 LGHNA and CDR2 YSLEER. The CDR3 is 13 residues long. CDR3: CASSQEIANEQFF.

This chain links TRBV4-1 with TRBJ2-1; TCRdb's D call, TRBD1, is unchecked because there is no DNA. The length of the CDR3 is 17 residues. Germline CDR1 reads MGHRA; CDR2 reads YSYEKL. The CDR3 spells CASSQDYGTGDRREQFF.

The chain links TRBV10-3 to TRBJ1-2; the TCRdb D gene call, TRBD1, has no DNA to confirm it. The CDR3 length is 15 residues. Germline V gives CDR1 ENHRY, CDR2 SYGVKD. CDR3: CAISEQGPPADGYTF.

V usage is TRBV12-3 or TRBV12-4 and J usage is TRBJ1-3; TCRdb's D call, TRBD1, is unchecked because there is no DNA. This CDR3 has 15 amino acids. CDR3 residues: CASSFRGEAGNTIYF.

The chain employs TRBV19 and TRBJ2-3; TCRdb gives TRBD2 as the D gene, but with no DNA this cannot be confirmed. CDR1 LNHDA and CDR2 SQIVND come from the germline V gene (reference sequence). The CDR3 consists of 17 residues. CDR3 amino acids: CASSPRGGSGNTDTQYF.

The chain carries TRBV15 and TRBJ1-5; checking the TCRdb D call of TRBD1 is not possible without DNA. The CDR3 extends over 17 amino acids. Germline assignment: CDR1 LNHNV and CDR2 YYDKDF (reference sequence). CDR3 residues: CATSRAPSRDRDQPQHF.

This rearrangement joins TRBV19 to TRBJ1-1; TCRdb selects TRBD1, and the lack of DNA leaves this call unchecked. Germline CDR1 reads LNHDA; CDR2 reads SQIVND (reference sequence). The CDR3 totals 16 residues. This chain's CDR3 is CASSSQKYVPDTEAFF.